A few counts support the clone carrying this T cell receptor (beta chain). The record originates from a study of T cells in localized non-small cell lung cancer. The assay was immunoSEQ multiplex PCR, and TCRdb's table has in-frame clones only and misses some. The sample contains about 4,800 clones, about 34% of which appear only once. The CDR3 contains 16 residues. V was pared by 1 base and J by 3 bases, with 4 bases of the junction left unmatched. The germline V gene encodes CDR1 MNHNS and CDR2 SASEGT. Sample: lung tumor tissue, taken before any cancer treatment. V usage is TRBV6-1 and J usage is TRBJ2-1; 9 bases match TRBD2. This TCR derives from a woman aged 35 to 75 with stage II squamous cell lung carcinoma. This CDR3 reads CASSEVGRGGYNEQFF. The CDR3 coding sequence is TGTGCCAGCAGTGAAGTTGGGCGGGGGGGCTACAATGAGCAGTTCTTC.